This is a list of T cell receptor beta chains from one sample in a study of shared clonotypes between healthy human individuals. Some clones are missing from TCRdb's copy, which holds only in-frame ones; the method was immunoSEQ multiplex PCR. The table shows roughly 2 million clones, with 95% occurring only once. Sequencing was done on a sample of naive CD4+ T cells sorted from blood. Receptors originate from a man aged 18-30 years in good health. The conserved cysteine and the conserved F or W are not part of the CDR3 here. Fields, in order: V gene, CDR3 protein.

TRBV14	ASSKVSRGGYT
TRBV13	ASSSTGAKTSGTDEQY
TRBV12-5	ASGPAPGNQPQH
TRBV7-9	ASSGEDNEKLF
TRBV30	AQRGGDSGANVLT
TRBV18	ASSPLTGTSGAHTQY
TRBV11-2	ASRTIEGTQETQY
TRBV7-2	ASSSRGQHYEQY
TRBV5-1	ASSFSTSGPQY
TRBV6-1	ASSGLSNTGELF
TRBV18	ASSPPLAGGPHYEQF
TRBV5-4	ASSLGGGRNEKLF
TRBV7-9	ASSLGSAGGNEQF
TRBV4-1	ASSQEADTQY
TRBV4-1	ASSQTRQGAGEKLF
TRBV6-5	ASSLFAPGGRGQY
TRBV19	ASSRTGSSYEQY
TRBV28	ASSLGRDSRGNTIY
TRBV19	ASSISGDSGNTIY
TRBV12-5	ASGLVLGQLLNTEAF
TRBV2	ASSERSGGEQF
TRBV9	ASSARGGRAPYNEQF
TRBV5-1	ASSLGGTESGSGNTIY
TRBV7-6	ASSSPPWGFGGNEQF
TRBV19	ASSPLGHYGYT
TRBV6-6	ASSEPRYGGTQY
TRBV29-1	SDVDNRAGRLNYGYT